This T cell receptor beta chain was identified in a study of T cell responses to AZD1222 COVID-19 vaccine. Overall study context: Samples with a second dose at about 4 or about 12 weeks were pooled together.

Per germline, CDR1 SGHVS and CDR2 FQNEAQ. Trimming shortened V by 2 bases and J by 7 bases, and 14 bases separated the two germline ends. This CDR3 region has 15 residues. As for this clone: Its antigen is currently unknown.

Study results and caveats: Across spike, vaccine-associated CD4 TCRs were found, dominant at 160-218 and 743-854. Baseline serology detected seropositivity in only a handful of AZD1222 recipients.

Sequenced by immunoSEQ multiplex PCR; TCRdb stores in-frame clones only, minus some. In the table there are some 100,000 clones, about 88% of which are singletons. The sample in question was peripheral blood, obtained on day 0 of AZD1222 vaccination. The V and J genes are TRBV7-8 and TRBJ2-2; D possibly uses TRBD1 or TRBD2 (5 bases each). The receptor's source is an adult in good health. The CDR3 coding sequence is TGTGCCAGCAGCTTAACATGGGGGTCGGGCGGGGAGCTGTTTTTT. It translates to CASSLTWGSGGELFF.